This T cell receptor (beta chain) was documented in a study of blood T cell repertoires in COVID-19. Assay: immunoSEQ multiplex PCR; the TCRdb copy retains only in-frame clones and omits some. The repertoire holds about 76,000 clones, with 90% as singletons. Sequenced input: peripheral blood. The receptor was isolated from a middle-aged man with acute or convalescent COVID-19.

CDR3 region: CASADRGNSPLHF. In DNA form, the CDR3 reads TGTGCCAGTGCGGACAGGGGAAATTCACCCCTCCACTTT. The rearrangement links TRBV19 to TRBJ1-6; 9 bases are shared with TRBD1. The CDR3 contains 13 residues. V lost 8 bases, J lost 7 bases, and 3 bases stayed unmatched. CDR1 and CDR2 (germline): LNHDA, SQIVND (reference sequence).